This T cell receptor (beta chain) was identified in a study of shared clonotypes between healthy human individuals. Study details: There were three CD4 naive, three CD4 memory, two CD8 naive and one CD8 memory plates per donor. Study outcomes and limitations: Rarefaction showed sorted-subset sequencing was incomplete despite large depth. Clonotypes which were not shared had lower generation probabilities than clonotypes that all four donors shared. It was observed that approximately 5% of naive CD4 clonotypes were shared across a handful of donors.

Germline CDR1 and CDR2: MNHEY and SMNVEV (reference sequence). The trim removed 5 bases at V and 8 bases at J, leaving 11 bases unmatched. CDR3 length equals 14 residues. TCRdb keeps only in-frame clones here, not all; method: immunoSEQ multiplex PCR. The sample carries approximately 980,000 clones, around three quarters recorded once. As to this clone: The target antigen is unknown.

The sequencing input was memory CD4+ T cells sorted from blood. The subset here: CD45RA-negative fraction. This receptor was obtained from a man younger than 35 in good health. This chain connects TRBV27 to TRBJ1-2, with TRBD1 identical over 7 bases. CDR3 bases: TGTGCCAGCAGTCCCCGTGCACAGGGGAGCGGCTACACCTTC. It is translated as CASSPRAQGSGYTF.